The 8 T cell receptor beta chains listed next were all sequenced from one sample in a study of blood T cell repertoires in COVID-19. Method: immunoSEQ multiplex PCR; TCRdb's copy keeps in-frame clones and lacks some. The sample shows about 370,000 clones, roughly 90% of them seen only once. The sequenced material came from peripheral blood. These receptors came from a man aged 18 to 30 with active or convalescent COVID-19.

The V and J genes are TRBV18 and TRBJ2-7; D gene uncertain. Germline V CDR1 and CDR2: KGHSH, LQKENI. This CDR3 is built from 13 residues. V gave up 0 bases and J gave up 6 bases, with 9 bases separating them. CDR3 coding DNA: TGTGCCAGCTCACCACCAAGTGGCGGCGAGCAGTACTTC. Amino acids: CASSPPSGGEQYF.

The chain joins TRBV19 to TRBJ2-2; 12 nucleotides align to TRBD2. CDR1 and CDR2 (germline): LNHDA, SQIVND (reference sequence). This CDR3 is 17 amino acids long. After removal of 6 bases from V and 6 bases from J, the junction contained 11 bases not matched to a gene. This chain's CDR3 is CASRLLAGGGRAGELFF. The CDR3 DNA is TGTGCCAGTAGACTACTAGCGGGAGGAGGTAGGGCCGGGGAGCTGTTTTTT.

The V gene is TRBV10-2, the J gene TRBJ2-3; 8 bases line up with TRBD2. This CDR3 has 18 amino acids. V lost 6 bases and J lost 2; bases outside the gene matches: 16. CDR1 is WSHSY and CDR2 is SAAADI in the germline V gene. The CDR3 here is CASSAKRKPGLDTDTQYF. CDR3 in DNA: TGCGCCAGCAGCGCAAAAAGAAAGCCGGGACTAGACACAGATACGCAGTATTTT.

The chain couples TRBV5-8 to TRBJ2-6; D perhaps matches TRBD1 (5 bases). The CDR3 is 18 residues long. Germline lookup yields CDR1 SGHTS and CDR2 YDEGEE. V lost 3 bases and J 0 bases, leaving 16 bases between the germline ends. This CDR3 is CASSSGGWGSSGANVLTF. In DNA, the CDR3 is TGTGCCAGCAGCTCAGGCGGATGGGGCAGCTCTGGGGCCAACGTCCTGACTTTC.

This clone was detected only a few times. The V and J genes are TRBV19 and TRBJ1-1; possible D gene TRBD1, 5 bases. Germline V gene data show CDR1 as LNHDA and CDR2 as SQIVND (reference sequence). The CDR3 totals 15 residues. Trimming left V 4 bases short and J 0 bases short, with 12 bases between. CDR3 in DNA: TGTGCCAGTAGTAGGGCAGGGTCTATGAACACTGAAGCTTTCTTT. Its translation is CASSRAGSMNTEAFF.

The chain joins TRBV19 to TRBJ1-6; 7 bases line up with TRBD1. Germline V gives CDR1 LNHDA, CDR2 SQIVND (reference sequence). This CDR3 is 13 amino acids long. The V gene end was trimmed by 5 bases and the J gene end by 9 bases; junction bases not matched to a gene: 4. This chain's CDR3 is CASSPQGGSPLHF. CDR3 bases: TGTGCCAGTAGTCCCCAGGGGGGTTCACCCCTCCACTTT.

In its sample, this clone was seen many times. The chain combines TRBV4-1 with TRBJ1-5, with D hard to call. Germline V CDR1 and CDR2: MGHRA, YSYEKL. The length of the CDR3 is 17 residues. The ends were cut back, 0 bases at V and 9 bases at J, with 21 bases in the middle. The CDR3 nucleotides read TGCGCCAGCAGCCAAGAAGAGGGTATTGGCAGCCTACGGCCCCAGCATTTT. Translation gives CASSQEEGIGSLRPQHF.

CDR3 region: CATLDRWGSKNTEAFF. The DNA of the CDR3 is TGTGCCACCTTAGACAGGTGGGGGAGTAAGAACACTGAAGCTTTCTTT. The chain joins TRBV2 to TRBJ1-1; a possible D gene is TRBD1 (6 bases). CDR3 length: 16 amino acids. Germline CDR1 reads SNHLY; CDR2 reads FYNNEI. V lost 10 bases to trimming and J lost 1 base, with 22 bases between them. The full variable domain, rest sourced from reference TRBV2 and TRBJ1-1, is EPEVTQTPSHQVTQMGQEVILRCVPISNHLYFYWYRQILGQKVEFLVSFYNNEISEKSEIFDDQFSVERPDGSNFTLKIRSTKLEDSAMYFCATLDRWGSKNTEAFFGQGTRLTVV.